The 26 T cell receptor beta chains listed next were all sequenced from one sample in a study of blood T cell repertoires in COVID-19. Sequencing was performed with immunoSEQ multiplex PCR; in TCRdb, only in-frame clones are kept and a portion is missing. The profile shows approximately 130,000 clones, 70% to 90% of them singletons. Material: peripheral blood. These receptors were obtained from a woman in her 50s who had recovered from COVID-19.

Only a few counts were recorded for this clone. The chain joins TRBV7-9 to TRBJ2-7; 7 nucleotides line up with TRBD1. Per the germline V gene, CDR1 is SEHNR and CDR2 is FQNEAQ (reference sequence). This CDR3 comprises 14 residues. Trimming took 4 bases from V and 2 from J; bases not matched to a gene: 5. The CDR3 DNA reads TGTGCCAGCAGCTCCTGGGACAGACCCTACGAGCAGTACTTC. This encodes CASSSWDRPYEQYF.

The J gene is TRBJ1-1, the V gene TRBV12-3 or TRBV12-4; TRBD1 matches at 7 bases. Trimming removed 3 bases from V and 6 bases from J; junction bases left unmatched: 4. This CDR3 has 13 residues. The DNA for the CDR3 is TGTGCCAGCAGTTTTACAGGGGATGCTGAAGCTTTCTTT. This translates into CASSFTGDAEAFF.

V and J are TRBV24-1 and TRBJ1-1; D call uncertain. Trimming shortened V by 2 bases and J by 7 bases, and 13 bases separated the two germline ends. CDR1 and CDR2 (germline): KGHDR, SFDVKD. This CDR3 is 14 amino acids long. The CDR3 sequence: CATSDSEGLGEAFF. In nucleotides, the CDR3 is TGTGCCACCAGTGATTCGGAGGGATTGGGTGAAGCTTTCTTT.

The J gene is TRBJ2-5, the V gene TRBV10-1, with D possibly matching TRBD1 (5 bases). Germline CDR1 WNHNN, CDR2 SYGVQD (reference sequence). Trimming took off 6 bases at V and 2 bases at J, with 19 bases between the two ends. This CDR3 is built from 16 residues. CDR3 sequence (DNA): TGCGCCAGCAGCCCCGGACAAACTTGGGGACAAGAGACCCAGTACTTC. The encoded protein is CASSPGQTWGQETQYF.

The V call is TRBV6-1, the J call TRBJ2-5; TRBD2 aligns across 10 bases. From germline, CDR1 is MNHNS and CDR2 SASEGT. J was trimmed by 1 base and V by 4 bases; bases with no gene match: 9. This CDR3 is built from 17 residues. The CDR3 DNA follows: TGTGCCAGCAGTGTGGGACTAGCGTCGTCGGGCCAAGAGACCCAGTACTTC. Amino acid sequence: CASSVGLASSGQETQYF.

The CDR3 DNA follows: TGTGCCAGCAGTGAAGACCGGGGGGGCTACACCTTC. Translated, it gives CASSEDRGGYTF. The V gene is TRBV25-1, the J gene TRBJ1-2, with D possibly matching TRBD1 (5 bases). Germline V gene sequence: CDR1 MGHDK, CDR2 SYGVNS. Trimming took 2 bases from V and 8 from J, leaving 9 bases between them. The CDR3 covers 12 residues.

This clone was seen just once. V is TRBV9 and J is TRBJ2-1; D possibly corresponds to TRBD2 (5 bases). The CDR3 spans 13 residues. V lost 3 bases to trimming and J lost 3 bases, with 7 bases between them. Germline V gene lookup returns CDR1 SGDLS and CDR2 YYNGEE. CDR3 sequence (DNA): TGTGCCAGCAGCGCCCGGGACTACAATGAGCAGTTCTTC. Residues: CASSARDYNEQFF.

The genes are TRBV7-2 and TRBJ2-7; 9 bases align to TRBD1. V trimming: 0 bases; J trimming: 4 bases; junction bases outside the gene matches: 16. Germline assignment: CDR1 SGHTA and CDR2 FQGNSA. The CDR3 runs to 19 residues. In DNA, the CDR3 is TGTGCCAGCAGCTTAGCGGGGGGGTCTTCCGGACAGGGGAGGTACGAGCAGTACTTC. It codes for CASSLAGGSSGQGRYEQYF.

The chain employs TRBV20-1 and TRBJ2-7, with a weak D call TRBD2 (6 bases). Trimming cost V 3 bases and J 3 bases, with 15 bases left between them. The V gene's germline CDR1 is DFQATT and CDR2 SNEGSKA (reference sequence). The length of the CDR3 is 14 residues. CDR3 in DNA: TGCAGTGCTAGTTACCCTAGCGAGAACTACGAGCAGTACTTC. Its translation is CSASYPSENYEQYF.

The rearrangement links TRBV5-5 to TRBJ2-2; 11 bases are shared with TRBD2. The CDR3 length is 17 residues. CDR1 and CDR2 (germline): SGHKS, YYEKEE (reference sequence). V lost 0 bases to trimming and J lost 6 bases; unmatched junction nucleotides: 7. The CDR3 is CASSLVAAGLAAGELFF. DNA of the CDR3: TGTGCCAGCAGCTTGGTCGCGGCGGGACTAGCGGCCGGGGAGCTGTTTTTT.

The chain employs TRBV5-1 and TRBJ2-5; the D gene is possibly TRBD1 (6 bases). The CDR3 is 14 amino acids. Trimming took 2 bases from V and 1 from J, leaving 9 bases between them. Germline values: CDR1 SGHRS, CDR2 YFSETQ. The CDR3 reads CASSFAGVQETQYF. The CDR3 bases are TGCGCCAGCAGCTTTGCAGGGGTCCAAGAGACCCAGTACTTC.

The chain combines TRBV19 with TRBJ1-1; D not resolved. V was trimmed by 7 bases and J by 5 bases, leaving 20 bases between them. Germline CDR1 LNHDA, CDR2 SQIVND (reference sequence). The CDR3 runs to 15 residues. CDR3 sequence: CASMAGRGWGTEAFF. For the CDR3, the DNA is TGTGCCAGTATGGCGGGGAGAGGCTGGGGAACTGAAGCTTTCTTT.

The rearrangement links TRBV10-3 to TRBJ1-6; 9 bases align to TRBD1. This CDR3 has 14 amino acids. CDR1 and CDR2 from the germline V gene are ENHRY and SYGVKD. The ends lost 4 bases at V and 6 bases at J; junction bases unmatched: 1. In DNA, the CDR3 is TGTGCCATCAGTGGGACAGGGGCTAATTCACCCCTCCACTTT. Amino acids: CAISGTGANSPLHF.

The V gene is TRBV4-2, the J gene TRBJ2-1; D possibly corresponds to TRBD2 (6 bases). This CDR3 is built from 15 residues. Germline lookup yields CDR1 LGHNA and CDR2 YNFKEQ. V lost 0 bases and J 1 base, leaving 7 bases between the germline ends. The CDR3 DNA sequence: TGTGCCAGCAGCCAAGATCGGGGGTCCTACAATGAGCAGTTCTTC. Translated, it gives CASSQDRGSYNEQFF.

This sequence joins TRBV5-6 and TRBJ2-7, with TRBD1 as a possible D gene (6 bases). The V and J ends lost 5 bases and 3 bases respectively, with 9 bases between them. Germline lookup yields CDR1 SGHDT and CDR2 YYEEEE. CDR3 length: 12 residues. The CDR3: CASSIRGYEQYF. Written as DNA, the CDR3 is TGTGCCAGCAGTATCAGGGGCTACGAGCAGTACTTC.

V and J are TRBV21-1 and TRBJ2-7; the table's D gene call, TRBD2, was not cross checked with the DNA. TRBV21-1 is tagged as a pseudogene. This CDR3 comprises 21 residues. CDR3 DNA sequence: TGTGCCAGCAACCAATCTACTTCGGCGGGAGGAACCGACAGGAGCTCCTACGAGCAGTACTTC. Its translation is CASNQSTSAGGTDRSSYEQYF.

This chain links TRBV12-3 or TRBV12-4 with TRBJ1-1; D may be TRBD1 (5 bases). This CDR3 contains 13 residues. Trimming cost V 4 bases and J 1 base, with 7 bases left between them. The CDR3 protein is CASSYGGNTEAFF. The CDR3 coding sequence is TGTGCCAGCAGTTACGGGGGGAACACTGAAGCTTTCTTT.

The rearrangement joins TRBV2 to TRBJ1-1; D uncertain. V lost 6 bases and J lost 4, with 15 bases in between. CDR3 length: 14 residues. Per germline, CDR1 SNHLY and CDR2 FYNNEI. This CDR3 reads CASSPSGRGTEAFF. In DNA, the CDR3 is TGTGCCAGCAGCCCGAGTGGGCGGGGCACTGAAGCTTTCTTT.

The rearrangement links TRBV5-6 to TRBJ2-3, with D maybe TRBD1 (5 bases). Germline V gene data show CDR1 as SGHDT and CDR2 as YYEEEE. CDR3 size: 14 residues. Trimming pared 6 bases from V and 6 bases from J, leaving 17 bases between. This CDR3 is CASNGVKQVDTQYF. The CDR3 coding sequence is TGTGCCAGCAATGGGGTAAAACAGGTCGATACGCAGTATTTT.

This rearrangement joins TRBV5-1 to TRBJ2-2, with 15 bases fitting TRBD2. V lost 3 bases, J lost 7 bases, and 4 bases stayed unmatched. This CDR3 spans 16 amino acids. Germline V gene lookup returns CDR1 SGHRS and CDR2 YFSETQ. In DNA form, the CDR3 reads TGCGCCAGCAGCTGGACTAGCGGGAGGGCTGGCGGGGAGCTGTTTTTT. Amino acids: CASSWTSGRAGGELFF.

This sequence joins TRBV3-1 (or the pseudogene TRBV3-2) and TRBJ2-7, with 10 bases that match TRBD2. CDR1 and CDR2 from the germline V gene are LGHDT and YNNKEL (reference sequence). The CDR3 loop spans 15 amino acids. V was pared by 4 bases and J by 3 bases, with 6 bases of the junction left unmatched. Here the CDR3 reads CASSPGLAGDYEQYF. CDR3 DNA: TGTGCCAGCAGCCCCGGGCTAGCGGGGGACTACGAGCAGTACTTC.

This rearrangement joins TRBV7-2 to TRBJ2-3, with 9 bases matching TRBD2. From germline, CDR1 is SGHTA and CDR2 FQGNSA. The length of the CDR3 is 15 residues. Trimming removed 6 bases from V and 2 bases from J; junction bases left unmatched: 6. The chain's CDR3 is CASSYRLADTDTQYF. The CDR3, as DNA: TGTGCCAGCAGTTATAGACTAGCGGACACAGATACGCAGTATTTT.

The chain carries TRBV12-3 or TRBV12-4 and TRBJ1-1, with TRBD1 matching over 9 bases. V was pared by 6 bases and J by 7 bases, with 6 bases of the junction left unmatched. This CDR3 is built from 13 residues. Here the CDR3 reads CASSPGQGLEAFF. The CDR3, as DNA: TGTGCCAGCAGCCCAGGACAGGGGCTTGAAGCTTTCTTT.

The chain couples TRBV18 to TRBJ1-2; D gene uncertain. The CDR3 runs to 15 residues. From germline, CDR1 is KGHSH and CDR2 LQKENI. Trimming cost V 0 bases and J 7 bases, with 15 bases left between them. CDR3 region: CASSPPTRVEGGYTF. In DNA, the CDR3 is TGTGCCAGCTCACCACCGACACGGGTGGAGGGTGGCTACACCTTC.

The sample holds one count of this clone. The chain joins TRBV20-1 to TRBJ1-5; possibly TRBD1 for D (5 bases). From germline, CDR1 is DFQATT and CDR2 SNEGSKA (reference sequence). This CDR3 spans 16 amino acids. Trimming pared 3 bases from V and 3 bases from J, leaving 18 bases between. The CDR3 loop reads CSASLQSGVDNQPQHF. As DNA, the CDR3 is TGCAGTGCTAGTCTACAATCGGGGGTTGACAATCAGCCCCAGCATTTT.

The gene calls are TRBV25-1 and TRBJ1-1, with 8 bases aligning to TRBD1. The J segment lost 5 bases and the V segment lost 6 bases, leaving 5 bases of the junction unmatched. Germline V gives CDR1 MGHDK, CDR2 SYGVNS. The CDR3 loop spans 13 amino acids. In DNA form, the CDR3 reads TGTGCCAGCAGAACAGGGGGTCGAACTGAAGCTTTCTTT. Its translation is CASRTGGRTEAFF.